A selection of T cell receptor beta chains follows, all from one sample in a study of metastatic and nonmetastatic thyroid tumors. TCRdb re-analyzed the PCR reads through MiXCR. This sample has about 18,000 clones, with 25% to 35% found just once. The sample taken for sequencing was tumor tissue. Receptor source: a male donor with papillary thyroid cancer or a benign thyroid nodule (not recorded which). Some clones in this sample may be carry-over from other donors' samples. Both conserved end residues are trimmed from each CDR3.

v_call,cdr3_length,j_call,cdr3_aa
TRBV7-9,15,TRBJ1-4,ASSPRYGREILKKLF
TRBV12-3/TRBV12-4,13,TRBJ2-1,ASSFLSGSANEQF
TRBV28,11,TRBJ2-7,ASSLRGGYEQY
TRBV20-1,11,TRBJ1-2,SAKDSGSYGYT
TRBV6-1,14,TRBJ1-3,VSSASQGAGGNTIY
TRBV7-9,12,TRBJ1-2,ASSLKGQSYGYT
TRBV5-4,13,TRBJ2-5,ASSLAGTGTETQY
TRBV6-1,13,TRBJ2-7,ASSPFGREGYEQY
TRBV10-3,12,TRBJ1-1,AIGGGLQDTEAF
TRBV7-2,11,TRBJ2-1,ASTLRGSGEQF
TRBV5-1,13,TRBJ2-1,ASSAAAGRYNEQF
TRBV5-8,14,TRBJ1-3,ASSLGAASSGNTIY
TRBV12-3/TRBV12-4,11,TRBJ2-7,ASSPQGANEQY
TRBV9,11,TRBJ1-2,ASSVGTNYGYT
TRBV11-3,14,TRBJ2-2,ASSLGSPEGSGELF
TRBV4-3,18,TRBJ1-1,ASSQASEGFKFSGFDEAF
TRBV11-1,15,TRBJ1-1,ARSHGHLPPHGTEAF
TRBV5-1,14,TRBJ2-7,ASSSNGLAGGGEQY
TRBV27,15,TRBJ2-3,ASSLLGLARTSDTQY
TRBV12-3/TRBV12-4,12,TRBJ2-1,ASRRETGVDEQF
TRBV5-1,9,TRBJ1-2,ASSLEYGYT
TRBV7-6,12,TRBJ2-7,ASSLLAQSYEQY
TRBV11-3,12,TRBJ1-1,ASSPGGGSTEAF
TRBV5-1,8,TRBJ2-1,ASSGREQF
TRBV18,13,TRBJ1-1,ASSPTRQGNTEAF
TRBV29-1,14,TRBJ2-6,SVRTGLNSGANVLT
TRBV6-1,12,TRBJ2-1,ASSERTERGEQF
TRBV9,14,TRBJ2-2,ASSVWTSPSTGELF
TRBV5-1,15,TRBJ2-2,ASSLELAREEAGELF
TRBV6-1,11,TRBJ2-2,ASSARSTGELF
TRBV6-1,10,TRBJ1-2,ASGRGLEGYT
TRBV18,13,TRBJ1-4,ASSRAGGVDEKLF
TRBV11-3,12,TRBJ2-7,ASSFSGSPYEQY
TRBV12-3/TRBV12-4,9,TRBJ2-3,ASSFTDTQY
TRBV6-2/TRBV6-3,11,TRBJ1-1,ASSYSTPLEAF
TRBV7-2,13,TRBJ1-5,ASSYNQGFYQPQH
TRBV4-1,10,TRBJ2-7,ASSQDYGEQY
TRBV5-4,16,TRBJ1-3,ASSLRRRSGVSGNTIY
TRBV18,14,TRBJ2-7,ASSPNGDRSYYEQY
TRBV11-1,14,TRBJ2-1,ASSQSGSGGDNEQF
TRBV3-1,13,TRBJ2-3,ASSQDGRHTDTQY
TRBV3-1,17,TRBJ2-3,ASSQLNVQGQGGTDTQY
TRBV5-1,13,TRBJ1-3,ASSLSGGQGNTIY
TRBV27,12,TRBJ1-2,ASSLYRGLYGYT
TRBV7-2,11,TRBJ2-7,ASSSRTGQEQY
TRBV6-2/TRBV6-3,11,TRBJ2-5,ASSPGFGETQY
TRBV2,11,TRBJ2-7,ASRSDSSYEQY
TRBV6-2/TRBV6-3,9,TRBJ2-1,ASIGSGELF
TRBV20-1,14,TRBJ1-1,SASDRGGCGGTEAF
TRBV4-3,13,TRBJ1-2,ASSQENVFSYGYT
TRBV6-1,12,TRBJ1-5,ASSEDRGGQPQH
TRBV6-1,11,TRBJ1-2,ASSPDPAGGYT
TRBV9,10,TRBJ1-6,ASSGANSPLH
TRBV4-1,13,TRBJ2-2,ASSQDTLNTGELF
TRBV20-1,13,TRBJ2-7,SARGFPRVSYEQY
TRBV4-3,14,TRBJ2-6,ASSQGYFSGANVLT
TRBV5-6,14,TRBJ1-6,ASSRSSGTGLSPLH